This is a list of T cell receptor beta chains from one sample in a study of early T cells in non-severe SARS-CoV-2 infection. TCRdb processed the 5' RACE reads anew with MiXCR; each CDR3 protein has one entry. The data show about 64,000 distinct CDR3 sequences, roughly 18% seen once. Sequencing was performed on whole blood, taken at baseline. These receptors were obtained from an adult who was a healthcare worker with PCR-confirmed SARS-CoV-2 infection or an uninfected control (not recorded which). Both conserved end residues are part of each CDR3. A D gene is named only where the DNA matches it firmly. The size entry is marked missing in some rows and otherwise reads once, few, many or a size class.

d_call,clone_size,v_call,j_call,cdr3_nt,cdr3_aa
-,few,TRBV6-1,TRBJ2-5,TGTGCCAGCAGCTGGGGGGACTCCCAAGAGACCCAGTACTTC,CASSWGDSQETQYF
TRBD2,few,TRBV28,TRBJ2-7,TGTGCCAGCAGTCCTGGGGGTAGCGGGTCCTACGAGCAGTACTTC,CASSPGGSGSYEQYF
-,few,TRBV5-6,TRBJ2-4,TGTGCCAGCAGCTTCCGACAGGTCGGCAAAAACATTCAGTACTTC,CASSFRQVGKNIQYF
TRBD1,few,TRBV5-1,TRBJ2-5,TGCGCCAGCAGCTTGACAGGGGCCCAAGAGACCCAGTACTTC,CASSLTGAQETQYF
-,-,TRBV9,TRBJ2-5,TGTGCCAGCAGCGTATCGGGCAACCAAGAGACCCAGTACTTC,CASSVSGNQETQYF
TRBD2,few,TRBV10-3,TRBJ2-1,TGTGCCATCAGTGAGTCAGGAGCGGGGTACAATGAGCAGTTCTTC,CAISESGAGYNEQFF
-,-,TRBV6-2/TRBV6-3,TRBJ2-7,TGTGCCAGCAGTCCCCCCAGGTCCGGCGAGCAGTACTTC,CASSPPRSGEQYF
-,-,TRBV29-1,TRBJ2-7,TGCAGCGCCGGCACGGGAGAAGTCTACGAGCAGTACTTC,CSAGTGEVYEQYF
TRBD1,-,TRBV28,TRBJ2-6,TGTGCCAGCAGTACAGGGGCTGGGGCCAACGTCCTGACTTTC,CASSTGAGANVLTF
-,few,TRBV10-3,TRBJ2-7,TGTGCCATCAGTACAGGGTTAGACGAGCAGTACTTC,CAISTGLDEQYF
-,-,TRBV12-3/TRBV12-4,TRBJ2-7,TGTGCCAGCAGTTTGACTGGGCAGGCCTACGAGCAGTACTTC,CASSLTGQAYEQYF
-,-,TRBV6-1,TRBJ2-2,TGTGCCAGCACCCCAGGACAGCCGAACACCGGGGAGCTGTTTTTT,CASTPGQPNTGELFF
TRBD2,many,TRBV11-2,TRBJ2-7,TGTGCCAGCAGCCGTACTCCGGGACTAGCGGGATCGTTGGCTGACGAGCAGTACTTC,CASSRTPGLAGSLADEQYF
TRBD1,-,TRBV5-4,TRBJ2-7,TGTGCCAGCAGCATACACCCGGACAGGGTAAACGAGCAGTACTTC,CASSIHPDRVNEQYF
-,once,TRBV29-1,TRBJ1-1,TGCAGCGGTAAACAGGGACGGAACACTGAAGCTTTCTTT,CSGKQGRNTEAFF